Listed below are T cell receptor beta chains from one sample, sequenced in a study of tumor-infiltrating lymphocytes in primary liver carcinoma. TCRdb passed the multiplex PCR reads through MiXCR, listing each CDR3 protein once. The top ten clones hold approximately 19% of a sample with tens of thousands of distinct CDR3 sequences, over 60% of them seen once. The sequenced material came from liver tumor tissue from sampling region 1. The origin of the receptors is a man aged 40-49 years with primary liver carcinoma and hepatitis B virus infection. CDR3s include the opening cysteine and the closing phenylalanine or tryptophan. D genes are given only for firm matches. Size tells how often a clone was seen (once, few, many) or the class of an expanded clone, and some rows leave it out.

V	D	J	size	CDR3	DNA
TRBV28	NA	TRBJ2-7	many	CASSFQPGSYEQYF	TGTGCCAGCAGTTTTCAACCCGGGAGCTACGAGCAGTACTTC
TRBV6-6	TRBD2	TRBJ2-7	many	CASSSSGLAGGPGEQYF	TGTGCCAGCAGTTCATCGGGACTAGCGGGAGGGCCGGGCGAGCAGTACTTC
TRBV20-1	TRBD1	TRBJ2-1	NA	CSARGGTGRGEQFF	TGCAGTGCTAGAGGAGGGACAGGGCGGGGGGAGCAGTTCTTC
TRBV11-3	NA	TRBJ2-3	NA	CASSWRGGQGTDTQYF	TGTGCCAGCAGCTGGCGGGGGGGACAGGGAACAGATACACAGTATTTT
TRBV5-4	NA	TRBJ2-5	many	CASSFTDVTETQYF	TGTGCCAGCAGCTTCACTGACGTAACGGAGACCCAGTACTTC
TRBV27	TRBD2	TRBJ2-1	NA	CASRRGTSGYNEQFF	TGTGCCAGCAGAAGGGGGACTAGCGGATACAATGAGCAGTTCTTC
TRBV11-2	NA	TRBJ2-7	NA	CANSLDAGNRYEQYF	TGTGCCAACAGCTTAGACGCCGGGAATCGCTACGAGCAGTACTTC
TRBV5-4	NA	TRBJ2-5	NA	CAKSLDATQYF	TGTGCCAAGAGCTTGGATGCGACCCAGTACTTC
TRBV20-1	TRBD2	TRBJ2-7	once	CSVRDEASGYYEQYF	TGCAGTGTCAGAGATGAGGCTAGCGGCTACTACGAGCAGTACTTC
TRBV11-2	NA	TRBJ1-2	NA	CASSYGLEGYTF	TGTGCCAGCAGCTACGGTTTGGAAGGCTACACCTTC
TRBV6-5	NA	TRBJ1-5	many	CASRSMESNQPQHF	TGTGCCAGCAGAAGTATGGAAAGCAATCAGCCCCAGCATTTT
TRBV11-2	NA	TRBJ1-4	NA	CVSSRDQGEKLFF	TGTGTCAGCAGCCGGGACCAGGGGGAAAAACTGTTTTTT
TRBV4-2	NA	TRBJ2-7	NA	CASSPGTYEQYF	TGTGCCAGCAGCCCGGGCACCTATGAGCAGTACTTC
TRBV29-1	TRBD2	TRBJ2-3	many	CSVRTSGARTDTQYF	TGCAGCGTCCGGACTAGCGGGGCCCGCACAGATACGCAGTATTTT
TRBV28	NA	TRBJ2-2	many	CASSFLTEPSPGELFF	TGTGCCAGCAGTTTCCTGACAGAACCTTCACCGGGGGAGCTGTTTTTT
TRBV11-2	NA	TRBJ2-1	NA	CAGSLNDVYEQFF	TGTGCCGGCAGCTTAAATGATGTCTATGAACAGTTCTTC
TRBV7-9	NA	TRBJ2-3	NA	CTSSPRQEADTQYF	TGTACCAGCAGCCCGAGACAGGAGGCAGATACACAGTATTTT
TRBV11-2	NA	TRBJ2-7	medium-sized	CASTPLEAAHYEQYF	TGTGCCAGCACCCCCTTGGAAGCGGCCCACTACGAGCAGTACTTC
TRBV7-9	NA	TRBJ2-2	many	CASSGPGSTGELFF	TGTGCCAGCAGCGGGCCGGGATCTACCGGGGAGCTGTTTTTT
TRBV6-5	NA	TRBJ2-1	NA	CTSSYGTGYNEQFF	TGTACCAGCAGTTACGGGACGGGATACAATGAGCAGTTCTTC
TRBV4-2	NA	TRBJ2-1	NA	CTNSPRIGGNNEQFF	TGTACCAACAGCCCGCGGATAGGGGGGAACAATGAGCAGTTCTTC
TRBV7-2	NA	TRBJ2-3	NA	CASSLGRGLGTDTQYF	TGTGCCAGCAGCTTAGGAAGGGGATTAGGCACAGATACGCAGTATTTT
TRBV12-3/TRBV12-4	NA	TRBJ2-6	NA	CASRRVSEANVLTF	TGTGCCAGCAGGAGAGTCTCTGAGGCCAACGTCCTGACTTTC
TRBV6-1	NA	TRBJ2-7	NA	CDSSEAFRNEQYF	TGTGACAGCAGTGAAGCGTTTAGAAACGAGCAGTACTTC
TRBV2	NA	TRBJ2-7	NA	CANRIKRGHTEQYF	TGTGCCAACAGAATTAAACGGGGGCATACGGAGCAGTACTTC
TRBV12-3/TRBV12-4	NA	TRBJ2-1	NA	CASSLEVAINEQFF	TGTGCCAGCAGTTTAGAGGTGGCAATAAATGAGCAGTTCTTC
TRBV6-6	TRBD1	TRBJ1-3	NA	CVSSTVTGKDFALGNTIYF	TGTGTCAGCAGTACCGTGACAGGGAAAGACTTCGCCTTAGGAAACACCATATATTTT
TRBV12-3/TRBV12-4	TRBD2	TRBJ2-1	NA	CASTTVWGGLTGKEQFF	TGTGCCAGCACCACGGTCTGGGGGGGTCTGACTGGGAAAGAGCAGTTCTTC
TRBV5-1	NA	TRBJ2-3	NA	CARSVEGQGEDTQYF	TGCGCCAGGTCTGTTGAGGGGCAGGGTGAAGATACGCAGTATTTT
TRBV29-1	TRBD1	TRBJ2-3	medium-sized	CSVKTGGTDTQYF	TGCAGCGTTAAGACAGGGGGTACAGATACGCAGTATTTT
TRBV12-3/TRBV12-4	NA	TRBJ2-4	NA	CASSFGGKNTQYF	TGTGCCAGCAGTTTCGGAGGAAAAAACACTCAGTACTTC
TRBV11-2	NA	TRBJ1-6	NA	CASSLCGPPLHF	TGTGCCAGCAGCCTGTGCGGACCACCCCTCCACTTT
TRBV10-3	NA	TRBJ2-7	NA	CAIQLEDSYEQYF	TGTGCCATCCAGCTGGAGGACTCATACGAGCAGTACTTC
TRBV12-3/TRBV12-4	TRBD2	TRBJ2-3	NA	CVSSLGLAGVVPSADTLYF	TGTGTCAGCAGTTTGGGACTAGCGGGAGTTGTCCCCTCCGCAGATACGCTGTATTTT
TRBV10-3	NA	TRBJ1-1	NA	CAISDLSLTASFMNTEAFF	TGTGCCATCAGTGATCTTTCTCTTACAGCAAGCTTCATGAACACTGAAGCATTCTTT
TRBV10-3	TRBD1	TRBJ2-7	NA	CAITALPPEQGFGEKYF	TGTGCCATCACTGCCCTTCCCCCGGAACAGGGGTTCGGCGAGAAGTACTTC
TRBV10-3	TRBD2	TRBJ2-1	many	CATTLRAGGSDEQFF	TGTGCCACCACCCTTCGAGCGGGAGGTAGCGATGAGCAGTTCTTC
TRBV12-3/TRBV12-4	NA	TRBJ1-1	NA	CASSRSYWGTEAFF	TGTGCCAGCAGTCGAAGTTACTGGGGGACTGAAGCTTTCTTT
TRBV12-3/TRBV12-4	TRBD1	TRBJ1-2	NA	CASSFHSTGGGQTILYGYTF	TGTGCCAGCAGTTTCCACTCGACAGGGGGCGGCCAAACAATTCTTTATGGCTACACCTTC
TRBV6-5	NA	TRBJ1-1	NA	CASSYGGVNIEAFF	TGTGCCAGCAGTTATGGAGGGGTAAACATTGAAGCTTTCTTT
TRBV7-9	NA	TRBJ2-7	NA	CASSFRGVAYEQYF	TGTGCCAGCAGCTTCCGGGGCGTCGCATACGAGCAGTACTTC